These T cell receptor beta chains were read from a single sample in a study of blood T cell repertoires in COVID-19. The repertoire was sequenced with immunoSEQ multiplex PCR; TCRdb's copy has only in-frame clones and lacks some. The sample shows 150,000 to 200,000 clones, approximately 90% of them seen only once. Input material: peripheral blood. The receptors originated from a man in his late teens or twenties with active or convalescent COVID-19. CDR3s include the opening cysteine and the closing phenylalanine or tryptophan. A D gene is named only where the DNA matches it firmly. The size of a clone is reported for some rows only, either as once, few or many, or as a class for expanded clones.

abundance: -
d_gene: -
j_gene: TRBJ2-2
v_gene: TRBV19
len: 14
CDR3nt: TGTGCCAGTGCAAAGACCGGGGACACCGGGGAGCTGTTTTTT
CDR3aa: CASAKTGDTGELFF

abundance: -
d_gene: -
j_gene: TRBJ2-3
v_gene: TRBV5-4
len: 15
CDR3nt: TGTGCCAGCAGCCCGACCGGGACAAGCACAGATACGCAGTATTTT
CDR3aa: CASSPTGTSTDTQYF

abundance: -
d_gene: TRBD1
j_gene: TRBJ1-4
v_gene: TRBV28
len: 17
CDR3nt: TGTGCCAGCAGTTTCGTCCTCCTCGACAGGGATAATGAAAAACTGTTTTTT
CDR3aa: CASSFVLLDRDNEKLFF

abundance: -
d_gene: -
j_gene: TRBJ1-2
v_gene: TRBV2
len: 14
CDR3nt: TGTGCCAGCAGCGGGGATGGGGGGAACTATGGCTACACCTTC
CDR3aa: CASSGDGGNYGYTF

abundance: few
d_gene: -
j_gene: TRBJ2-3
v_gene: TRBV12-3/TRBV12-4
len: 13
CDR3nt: TGTGCCAGCTTCGAGGGAGAGGCAGATACGCAGTATTTT
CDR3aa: CASFEGEADTQYF

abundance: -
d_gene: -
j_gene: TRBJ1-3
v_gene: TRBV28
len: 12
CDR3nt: TGTGCCAGCAGTTTAGCGGGTGACACCATATATTTT
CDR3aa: CASSLAGDTIYF

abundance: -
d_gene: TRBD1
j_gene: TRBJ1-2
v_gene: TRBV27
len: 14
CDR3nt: TGTGCCAGCAGAGGGACAGGGGGCTCCTATGGCTACACCTTC
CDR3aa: CASRGTGGSYGYTF

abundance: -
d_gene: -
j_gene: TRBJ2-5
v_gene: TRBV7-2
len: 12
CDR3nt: TGTGCCAGCAGCACGACGGGAGAGACCCAGTACTTC
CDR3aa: CASSTTGETQYF

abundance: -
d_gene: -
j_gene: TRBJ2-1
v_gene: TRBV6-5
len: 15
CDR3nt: TGTGCCAGCAGTTCTGGAACAGCCTACTACAATGAGCAGTTCTTC
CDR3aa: CASSSGTAYYNEQFF

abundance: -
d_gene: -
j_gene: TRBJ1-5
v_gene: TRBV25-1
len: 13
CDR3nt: TGTGCCAGCTATGACAGGCTCAGACAGCCCCAGCATTTT
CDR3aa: CASYDRLRQPQHF

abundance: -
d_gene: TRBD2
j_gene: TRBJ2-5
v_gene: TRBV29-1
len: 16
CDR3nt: TGCAGCGTTGAAGGGTTCCTAGCGGGAAGGCTAGAGACCCAGTACTTC
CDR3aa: CSVEGFLAGRLETQYF

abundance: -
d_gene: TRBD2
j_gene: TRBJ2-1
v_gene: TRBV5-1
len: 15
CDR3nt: TGCGCCAGCAGACAGACAATAGCGGGCCTCGGTGAGCAGTTCTTC
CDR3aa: CASRQTIAGLGEQFF

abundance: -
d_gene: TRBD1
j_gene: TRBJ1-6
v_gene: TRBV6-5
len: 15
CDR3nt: TGTGCCAGCAGTACATCCCGGGACAGAAATTCACCCCTCCACTTT
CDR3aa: CASSTSRDRNSPLHF

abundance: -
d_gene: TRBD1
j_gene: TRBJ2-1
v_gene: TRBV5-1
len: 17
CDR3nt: TGCGCCAGCAGCTTAGCGGGACAGGGGTTCGGGATGAATGAGCAGTTCTTC
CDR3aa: CASSLAGQGFGMNEQFF

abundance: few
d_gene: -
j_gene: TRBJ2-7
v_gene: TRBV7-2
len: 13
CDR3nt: TGTGCCAGCAGCGCACCCCACGGCTACGAGCAGTACTTC
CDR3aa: CASSAPHGYEQYF

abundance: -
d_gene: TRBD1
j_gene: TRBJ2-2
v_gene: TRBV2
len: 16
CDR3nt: TGTGCCAGCAGGCCGGGACAGGGGTTTGGTGCCGGGGAGCTGTTTTTT
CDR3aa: CASRPGQGFGAGELFF

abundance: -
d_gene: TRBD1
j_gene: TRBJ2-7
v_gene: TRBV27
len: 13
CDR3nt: TGTGCCAGCAAGATGACAGGGATCGGCGAGCAGTACTTC
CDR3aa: CASKMTGIGEQYF

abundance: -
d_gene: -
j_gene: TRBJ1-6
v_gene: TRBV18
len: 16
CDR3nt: TGTGCCAGCTCACCGAACAGGGTGGGGTATAATTCACCCCTCCACTTT
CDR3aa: CASSPNRVGYNSPLHF

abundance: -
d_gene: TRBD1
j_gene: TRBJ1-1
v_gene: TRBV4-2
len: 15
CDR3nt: TGTGCCAGCAGCCAAGAGGCAGGACAGGGGGCTGAAGCTTTCTTT
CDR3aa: CASSQEAGQGAEAFF

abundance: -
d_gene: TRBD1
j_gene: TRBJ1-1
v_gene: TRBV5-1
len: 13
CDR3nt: TGCGCCACCCGGGACAGGCCGAACACTGAAGCTTTCTTT
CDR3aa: CATRDRPNTEAFF